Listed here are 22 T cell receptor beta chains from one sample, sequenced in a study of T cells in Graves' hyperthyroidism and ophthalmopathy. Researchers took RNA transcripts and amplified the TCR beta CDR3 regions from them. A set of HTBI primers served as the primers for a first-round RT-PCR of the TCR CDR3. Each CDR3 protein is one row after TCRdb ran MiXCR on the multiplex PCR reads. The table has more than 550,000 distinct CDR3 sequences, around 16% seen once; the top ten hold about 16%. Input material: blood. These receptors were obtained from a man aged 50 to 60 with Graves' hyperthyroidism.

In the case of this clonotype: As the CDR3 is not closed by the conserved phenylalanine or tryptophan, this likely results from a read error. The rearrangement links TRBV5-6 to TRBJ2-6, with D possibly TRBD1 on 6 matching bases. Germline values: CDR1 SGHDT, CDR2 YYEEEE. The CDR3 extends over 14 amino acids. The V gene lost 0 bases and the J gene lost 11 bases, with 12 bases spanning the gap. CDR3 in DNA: TGTGCCAGCAGCTTGGGGGGGACATCACACGTCCTGACTCTC. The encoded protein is CASSLGGTSHVLTL.

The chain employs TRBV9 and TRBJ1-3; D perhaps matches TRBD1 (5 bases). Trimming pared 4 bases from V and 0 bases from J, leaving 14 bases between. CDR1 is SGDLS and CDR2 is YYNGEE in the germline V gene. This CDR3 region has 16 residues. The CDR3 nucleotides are TGTGCCAGCAGCCCCGACGTCAGGGACTCTGGAAACACCATATATTTT. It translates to CASSPDVRDSGNTIYF.

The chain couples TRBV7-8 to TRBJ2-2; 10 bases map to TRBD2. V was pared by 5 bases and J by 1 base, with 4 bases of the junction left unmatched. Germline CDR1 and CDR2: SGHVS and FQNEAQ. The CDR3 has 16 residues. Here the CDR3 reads CASSKTSGVNTGELFF. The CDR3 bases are TGTGCCAGCAGCAAAACTAGCGGGGTGAACACCGGGGAGCTGTTTTTT.

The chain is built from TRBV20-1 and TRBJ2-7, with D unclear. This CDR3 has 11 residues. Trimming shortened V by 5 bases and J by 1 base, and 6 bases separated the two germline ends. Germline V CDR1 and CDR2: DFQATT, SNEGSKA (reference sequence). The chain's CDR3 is CSADLSYEQYF. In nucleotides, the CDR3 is TGCAGTGCTGACCTTTCCTACGAGCAGTACTTC.

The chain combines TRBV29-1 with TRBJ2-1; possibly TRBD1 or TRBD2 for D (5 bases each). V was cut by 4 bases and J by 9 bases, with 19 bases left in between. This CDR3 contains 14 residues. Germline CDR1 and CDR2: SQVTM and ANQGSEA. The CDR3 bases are TGCAGCGTTGCCACCGGGACCCAGATCGGTGAGCAGTTCTTC. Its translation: CSVATGTQIGEQFF.

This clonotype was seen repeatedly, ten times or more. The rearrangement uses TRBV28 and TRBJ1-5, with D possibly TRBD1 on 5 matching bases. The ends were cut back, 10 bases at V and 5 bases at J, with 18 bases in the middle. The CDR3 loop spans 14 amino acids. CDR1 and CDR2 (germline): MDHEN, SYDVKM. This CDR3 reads CATKAHGGDQPQHF. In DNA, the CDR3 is TGTGCCACCAAGGCCCATGGGGGGGATCAGCCCCAGCATTTT.

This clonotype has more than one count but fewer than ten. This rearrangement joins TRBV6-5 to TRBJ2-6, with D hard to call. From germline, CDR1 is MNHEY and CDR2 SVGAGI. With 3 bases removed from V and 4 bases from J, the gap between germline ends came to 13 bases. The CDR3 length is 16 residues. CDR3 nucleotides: TGTGCCAGCAGTTATTGGACGGTCGTAGGGGCCAACGTCCTGACTTTC. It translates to CASSYWTVVGANVLTF.

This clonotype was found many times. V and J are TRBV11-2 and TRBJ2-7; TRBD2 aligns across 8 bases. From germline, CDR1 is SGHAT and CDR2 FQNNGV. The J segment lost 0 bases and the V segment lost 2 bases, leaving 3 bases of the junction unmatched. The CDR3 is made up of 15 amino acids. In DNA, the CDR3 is TGTGCCAGCAGCTTAACGGGAGGGCCCTCCTACGAGCAGTACTTC. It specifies CASSLTGGPSYEQYF.

This CDR3 reads CASSLGPVGGGNQPQHF. CDR3 sequence (DNA): TGCGCCAGCAGCTTGGGCCCCGTGGGGGGCGGCAATCAGCCCCAGCATTTT. This chain uses TRBV5-1 with TRBJ1-5; D is perhaps TRBD1 (6 bases). CDR1 SGHRS and CDR2 YFSETQ come from the germline V gene. CDR3 size: 17 residues. Trimming removed 0 bases from V and 2 bases from J, with 15 bases in between.

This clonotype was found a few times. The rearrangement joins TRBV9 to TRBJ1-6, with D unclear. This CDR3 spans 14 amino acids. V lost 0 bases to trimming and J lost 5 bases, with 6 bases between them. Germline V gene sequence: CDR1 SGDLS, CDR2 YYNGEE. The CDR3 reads CASSVVADNSPLHF. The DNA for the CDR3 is TGTGCCAGCAGCGTAGTGGCGGATAATTCACCCCTCCACTTT.

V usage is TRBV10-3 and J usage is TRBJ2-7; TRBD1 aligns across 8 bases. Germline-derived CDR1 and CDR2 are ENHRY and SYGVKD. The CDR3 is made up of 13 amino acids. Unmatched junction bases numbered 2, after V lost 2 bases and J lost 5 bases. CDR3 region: CAISERTGNEQYF. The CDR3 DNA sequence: TGTGCCATCAGTGAGAGGACAGGGAACGAGCAGTACTTC.

Written as DNA, the CDR3 is TGTGCCAGCAGCTCGGGACAGAATAGCAATCAGCCCCAGCATTTT. This encodes CASSSGQNSNQPQHF. This sequence joins TRBV7-8 and TRBJ1-5; 7 nucleotides match TRBD1. J was trimmed by 0 bases and V by 4 bases; bases with no gene match: 3. Germline CDR1 SGHVS, CDR2 FQNEAQ. This CDR3 has 15 amino acids.

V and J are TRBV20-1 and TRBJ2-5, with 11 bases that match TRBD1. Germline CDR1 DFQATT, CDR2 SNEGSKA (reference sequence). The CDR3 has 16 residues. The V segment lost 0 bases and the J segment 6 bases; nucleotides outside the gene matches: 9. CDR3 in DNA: TGCAGTGCTAGAGATAGTCGGGACAGGGGGTTGAAGACCCAGTACTTC. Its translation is CSARDSRDRGLKTQYF.

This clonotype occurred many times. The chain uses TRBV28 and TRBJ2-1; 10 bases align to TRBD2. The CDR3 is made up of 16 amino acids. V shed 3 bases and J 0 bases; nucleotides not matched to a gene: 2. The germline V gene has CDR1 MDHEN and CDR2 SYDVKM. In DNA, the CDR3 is TGTGCCAGCAGTTTTCTAGCGGGGGTCTCCTACAATGAGCAGTTCTTC. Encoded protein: CASSFLAGVSYNEQFF.

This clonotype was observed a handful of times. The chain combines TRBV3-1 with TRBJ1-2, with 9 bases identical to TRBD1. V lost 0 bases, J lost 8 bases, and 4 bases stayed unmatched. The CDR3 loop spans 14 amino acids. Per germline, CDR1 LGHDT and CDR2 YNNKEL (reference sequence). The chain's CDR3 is CASSQDTGGWGYTF. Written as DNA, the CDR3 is TGTGCCAGCAGCCAAGATACAGGGGGCTGGGGCTACACCTTC.

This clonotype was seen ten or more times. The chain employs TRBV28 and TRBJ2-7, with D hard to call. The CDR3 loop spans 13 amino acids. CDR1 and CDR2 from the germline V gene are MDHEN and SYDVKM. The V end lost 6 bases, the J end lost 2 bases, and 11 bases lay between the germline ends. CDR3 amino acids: CASRPLGTYEQYF. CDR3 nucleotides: TGTGCCAGCAGGCCTCTTGGGACCTACGAGCAGTACTTC.

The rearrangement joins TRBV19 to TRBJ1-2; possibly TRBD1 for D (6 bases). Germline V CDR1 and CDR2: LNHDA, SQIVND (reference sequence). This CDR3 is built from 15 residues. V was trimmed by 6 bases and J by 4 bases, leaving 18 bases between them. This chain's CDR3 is CASRTRGRTSYGYTF. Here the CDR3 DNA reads TGTGCCAGTAGGACCAGGGGACGGACCAGCTATGGCTACACCTTC.

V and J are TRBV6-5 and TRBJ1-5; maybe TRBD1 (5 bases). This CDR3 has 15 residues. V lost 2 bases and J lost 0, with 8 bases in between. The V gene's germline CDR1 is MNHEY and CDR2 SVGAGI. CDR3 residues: CASSYQDSSNQPQHF. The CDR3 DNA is TGTGCCAGCAGTTACCAAGACAGTAGCAATCAGCCCCAGCATTTT.

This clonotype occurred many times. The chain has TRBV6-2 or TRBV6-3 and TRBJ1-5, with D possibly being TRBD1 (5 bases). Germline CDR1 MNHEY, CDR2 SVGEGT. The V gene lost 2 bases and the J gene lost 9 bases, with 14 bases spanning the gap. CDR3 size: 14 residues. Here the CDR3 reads CASSYEDIGWPQHF. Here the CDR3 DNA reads TGTGCCAGCAGTTACGAGGACATCGGTTGGCCCCAGCATTTT.

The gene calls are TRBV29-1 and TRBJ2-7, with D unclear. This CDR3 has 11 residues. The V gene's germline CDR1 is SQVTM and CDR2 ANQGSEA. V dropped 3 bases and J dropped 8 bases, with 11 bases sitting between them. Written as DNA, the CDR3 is TGCAGCGTTGAGTTGAGTACCAAGCAGTACTTC. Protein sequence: CSVELSTKQYF.

In DNA, the CDR3 is TGTGCCAGTAGTTTTGGCGGGGGGCGCTTCTACGAGCAGTACTTC. Its translation: CASSFGGGRFYEQYF. V is TRBV19 and J is TRBJ2-7; 8 bases are a match to TRBD2. V was clipped by 5 bases and J by 3 bases; unmatched bases: 9. The CDR3 consists of 15 residues. The V gene's germline CDR1 is LNHDA and CDR2 SQIVND (reference sequence).

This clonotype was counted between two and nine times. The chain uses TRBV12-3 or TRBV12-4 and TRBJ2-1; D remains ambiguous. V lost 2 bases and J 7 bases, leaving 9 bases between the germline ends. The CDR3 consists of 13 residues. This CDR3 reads CASSLSDLNEQFF. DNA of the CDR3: TGTGCCAGCAGTTTATCGGACCTGAATGAGCAGTTCTTC.